This TCR beta chain was retrieved from a study of blood T cell repertoires in COVID-19. About the study: There were acute and convalescent COVID-19 samples, and they came from the United States, Italy and Spain.

Assay: immunoSEQ multiplex PCR; the TCRdb copy retains only in-frame clones and omits some. The table shows approximately 300,000 clones, with 86% occurring only once. This clonotype was sampled from a woman between 18 and 30 years old who had recovered from COVID-19. Material: PBMCs or T cells enriched from blood (not recorded which).

CDR3 amino acids: CASRVDNHPYAEQYF. CDR3 nucleotide sequence: TGTGCCAGCAGGGTAGACAATCACCCTTACGCGGAGCAGTACTTC. This chain joins TRBV7-9 and TRBJ2-7; D gene uncertain. V lost 6 bases to trimming and J lost 7 bases, with 22 bases between them. Germline CDR1 is SEHNR and CDR2 is FQNEAQ (reference sequence). The CDR3 covers 15 residues.